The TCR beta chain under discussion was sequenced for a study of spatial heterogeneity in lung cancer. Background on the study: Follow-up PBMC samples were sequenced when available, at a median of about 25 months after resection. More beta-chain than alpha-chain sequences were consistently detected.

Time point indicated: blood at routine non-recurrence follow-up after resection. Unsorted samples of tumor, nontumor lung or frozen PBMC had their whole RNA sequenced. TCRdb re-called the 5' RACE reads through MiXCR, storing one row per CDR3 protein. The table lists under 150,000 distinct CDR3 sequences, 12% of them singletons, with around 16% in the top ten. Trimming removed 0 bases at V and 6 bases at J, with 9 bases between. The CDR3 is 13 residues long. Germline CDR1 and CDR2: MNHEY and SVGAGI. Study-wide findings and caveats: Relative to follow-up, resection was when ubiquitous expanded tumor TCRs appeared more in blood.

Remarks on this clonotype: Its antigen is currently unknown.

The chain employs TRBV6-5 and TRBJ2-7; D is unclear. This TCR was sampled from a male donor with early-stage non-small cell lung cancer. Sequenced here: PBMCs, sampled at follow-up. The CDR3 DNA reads TGTGCCAGCAGTTACTCCGCCACAGCCGAGCAGTACTTC. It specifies CASSYSATAEQYF.